A single sample gave rise to the 20 T cell receptor beta chains below, sequenced in a study of CD39 and CD103 CD8 tumor-infiltrating T cells. The protocol was immunoSEQ multiplex PCR, while the TCRdb copy is restricted to in-frame clones and leaves out a portion. Found here are roughly 15,000 clones, about 90% of them singletons; the top ten hold 4.3%. Sequenced material: CD8+ T cells sorted from blood. Subset indicated: total memory CD8 T cells (CD45RA-CCR7+/-) from blood or uninvolved lymph node. The receptors shown here come from a human donor with head and neck squamous cell carcinoma.

The CDR3 DNA follows: TGTGCCAGCAGTTTTACAGGGTACGGCAAAAACATTCAGTACTTC. Amino acids: CASSFTGYGKNIQYF. The chain links TRBV27 to TRBJ2-4, with a weak D call TRBD1 (6 bases). From germline, CDR1 is MNHEY and CDR2 SMNVEV (reference sequence). Trimming pared 3 bases from V and 3 bases from J, leaving 12 bases between. This CDR3 comprises 15 residues.

This chain uses TRBV5-1 with TRBJ2-3; possibly TRBD2 for D (5 bases). The V and J ends lost 0 bases and 0 bases respectively, with 11 bases between them. The CDR3 extends over 16 amino acids. Germline CDR1 and CDR2: SGHRS and YFSETQ. In nucleotides, the CDR3 is TGCGCCAGCAGCTTGGCCGCGGGTGGTAGCACAGATACGCAGTATTTT. Its protein is CASSLAAGGSTDTQYF.

The rearrangement uses TRBV2 and TRBJ2-2, with D unresolved. Looked up from germline, CDR1 is SNHLY and CDR2 is FYNNEI. The CDR3 length is 15 residues. The V end was cut by 1 base, the J end by 0 bases, with 6 bases between. The CDR3 DNA reads TGTGCCAGCAGTGAAGTGTACGCGAACACCGGGGAGCTGTTTTTT. It encodes CASSEVYANTGELFF.

Only one count was recorded for this clone. The chain uses TRBV19 and TRBJ1-1; 7 nucleotides align to TRBD1. CDR3 size: 13 residues. V shed 5 bases and J 4 bases; nucleotides not matched to a gene: 4. The germline V gene has CDR1 LNHDA and CDR2 SQIVND (reference sequence). CDR3 nucleotide sequence: TGTGCCAGTAGTGCCGGGACAGTCACTGAAGCTTTCTTT. Encoded protein: CASSAGTVTEAFF.

The J gene is TRBJ1-6, the V gene TRBV13, with a weak D call TRBD1 (5 bases). V lost 4 bases to trimming and J lost 9 bases, with 19 bases between them. Germline CDR1 PRHDT, CDR2 FYEKMQ (reference sequence). The CDR3 sequence is 16 residues long. CDR3 residues: CASSSGHSEYGSPLHF. The CDR3 nucleotides read TGTGCCAGCAGCTCAGGACATTCAGAATACGGTTCACCCCTCCACTTT.

This chain links TRBV23-1 with TRBJ1-6, with unresolved D. TRBV23-1 is recorded as an ORF, its role being uncertain. V was trimmed by 4 bases and J by 0 bases, leaving 13 bases between them. This CDR3 is built from 17 residues. The CDR3 bases are TGCGCCAGCAGTCCCCCGGGGAGGAGCTCCTATAATTCACCCCTCCACTTT. This gives the protein CASSPPGRSSYNSPLHF.

This chain joins TRBV19 and TRBJ2-2; 11 nucleotides line up with TRBD2. Germline V gives CDR1 LNHDA, CDR2 SQIVND (reference sequence). V shed 5 bases and J 6 bases; nucleotides not matched to a gene: 11. The CDR3 is 17 amino acids. The DNA for the CDR3 is TGTGCCAGTAGTCTCCTTAGCGGGGGGGCCTTTGCCGGGGAGCTGTTTTTT. Protein: CASSLLSGGAFAGELFF. The full variable domain, its missing parts supplied by reference TRBV19 and TRBJ2-2, is DGGITQSPKYLFRKEGQNVTLSCEQNLNHDAMYWYRQDPGQGLRLIYYSQIVNDFQKGDIAEGYSVSREKKESFPLTVTSAQKNPTAFYLCASSLLSGGAFAGELFFGEGSRLTVL.

About this clone: One end of the junction fails to match germline, which may point to a read error. The V and J genes are TRBV4-2 and TRBJ1-4; no clear D gene. The CDR3 has 13 amino acids. Germline V gene sequence: CDR1 LGHNA, CDR2 YNFKEQ. For the CDR3, the DNA is TGTGCCAGCAGTCAAGCAACTAATGAAAAACTGTTTTTT. Translation gives CASSQATNEKLFF.

In its sample, this clone was seen a few times. V usage is TRBV9 and J usage is TRBJ2-2; 13 nucleotides agree with TRBD2. CDR3 length equals 16 residues. The V gene's germline CDR1 is SGDLS and CDR2 YYNGEE. The junction had 3 bases not matched to a gene; V was cut back by 4 bases and J by 3 bases. DNA of the CDR3: TGTGCCAGCAGCCCTGGGACTAGCGGGGACACCGGGGAGCTGTTTTTT. Encoded protein: CASSPGTSGDTGELFF.

This chain joins TRBV10-1 and TRBJ2-7, with D possibly matching TRBD1 (8 bases). CDR3 length equals 14 residues. Trimming cost V 8 bases and J 2 bases, with 16 bases left between them. Germline V lookup: CDR1 WNHNN, CDR2 SYGVQD (reference sequence). The DNA of the CDR3 is TGCGCCAGCCCAACAGGGGGGGCCCCCTACGAGCAGTACTTC. Amino acid sequence: CASPTGGAPYEQYF.

The rearrangement uses TRBV5-5 and TRBJ2-7, with 8 bases that match TRBD1. Per the germline V gene, CDR1 is SGHKS and CDR2 is YYEKEE (reference sequence). V was pared by 4 bases and J by 7 bases, with 4 bases of the junction left unmatched. There are 12 residues in the CDR3. The CDR3 spells CASSADRDEQYF. CDR3 nucleotide sequence: TGTGCCAGCAGCGCGGACAGGGATGAGCAGTACTTC. Looking up the rest from reference TRBV5-5 and TRBJ2-7 gives the full variable domain: DAGVTQSPTHLIKTRGQQVTLRCSPISGHKSVSWYQQVLGQGPQFIFQYYEKEERGRGNFPDRFSARQFPNYSSELNVNALLLGDSALYLCASSADRDEQYFGPGTRLTVT.

The genes are TRBV6-5 and TRBJ2-7; 10 bases align to TRBD2. Trimming removed 10 bases from V and 5 bases from J; junction bases left unmatched: 8. The CDR3 totals 13 residues. In germline, CDR1 is MNHEY, CDR2 SVGAGI. CDR3 nucleotides: TGTGCCACCGGGAGCGGGGGGGGTAACGAGCAGTACTTC. Translating it yields CATGSGGGNEQYF.

The V gene is TRBV6-5, the J gene TRBJ1-2, with D unresolved. The CDR3 consists of 14 residues. Germline V CDR1 and CDR2: MNHEY, SVGAGI. The V gene lost 7 bases and the J gene lost 2 bases, with 14 bases spanning the gap. CDR3 nucleotides: TGTGCCAGCAACAGAATGGGTGGGAACTATGGCTACACCTTC. Translating gives CASNRMGGNYGYTF.

The V call is TRBV21-1, the J call TRBJ2-1; the table names TRBD2, a call not compared with the DNA. TRBV21-1 is labeled a pseudogene. The CDR3 has 20 residues. The DNA of the CDR3 is TGTGCCAGCAGCAATTACCACACCGGGATCCTTCTCCATTTCTACAATGAGCAGTTCTTC. Translation: CASSNYHTGILLHFYNEQFF.

This chain connects TRBV5-1 to TRBJ1-2; TRBD1 matches at 7 bases. CDR1 SGHRS and CDR2 YFSETQ come from the germline V gene. Trimming at V came to 5 bases and at J to 7 bases, leaving 11 bases not matched to a gene. CDR3 length: 14 amino acids. CDR3 DNA: TGCGCCAGCAGGAGGGACAGCCCGGGGAGTGGCTACACCTTC. This encodes CASRRDSPGSGYTF.

CDR3 nucleotide sequence: TGTGCCAGCAGTTACACCAAGGTGGCTGAGCAGTTCTTC. As protein: CASSYTKVAEQFF. The V and J genes are TRBV6-5 and TRBJ2-1; D uncertain. Between the trimmed V and J ends, which lost 2 bases and 9 bases, there was a span of 11 bases. The germline V gene encodes CDR1 MNHEY and CDR2 SVGAGI. The CDR3 consists of 13 residues.

This chain joins TRBV29-1 and TRBJ2-7; TRBD2 matches at 7 bases. The V and J ends lost 4 bases and 3 bases, in that order; junction bases with no gene match: 6. Looked up from germline, CDR1 is SQVTM and CDR2 is ANQGSEA. The CDR3 has 13 amino acids. The CDR3, as DNA: TGCAGCGTTGCGGGAGGAGCAGACTACGAGCAGTACTTC. Protein product: CSVAGGADYEQYF.

The V gene is TRBV28, the J gene TRBJ2-3; 10 nucleotides line up with TRBD2. The CDR3 totals 16 residues. Losses at the gene ends were 3 bases for V and 3 bases for J; bases not matched to a gene: 6. Germline values: CDR1 MDHEN, CDR2 SYDVKM. CDR3 sequence: CASSFPSGGLTDTQYF. DNA of the CDR3: TGTGCCAGCAGTTTCCCTAGCGGGGGCCTGACAGATACGCAGTATTTT.

This sequence joins TRBV27 and TRBJ1-5, with D maybe TRBD1 (5 bases). Germline CDR1 reads MNHEY; CDR2 reads SMNVEV (reference sequence). V lost 7 bases to trimming and J lost 7 bases, with 14 bases between them. This CDR3 is built from 13 residues. This chain's CDR3 is CASTLQVGQPQHF. The CDR3 DNA sequence: TGTGCCAGCACCTTACAGGTTGGGCAGCCCCAGCATTTT.

This rearrangement joins TRBV7-9 to TRBJ1-4; TRBD1 agrees at 7 bases. The V and J ends lost 2 bases and 2 bases, in that order; junction bases with no gene match: 2. This CDR3 is 15 amino acids long. Germline loops: CDR1 SEHNR, CDR2 FQNEAQ (reference sequence). The CDR3, as DNA: TGTGCCAGCAGCTTACTAGGGGGCACTAATGAAAAACTGTTTTTT. Amino acids: CASSLLGGTNEKLFF.